This T cell receptor beta chain emerged from a study of blood T cell repertoires in COVID-19. J lost 6 bases, V lost 4 bases, and 7 bases had no gene match. This CDR3 is built from 15 residues. Germline V CDR1 and CDR2: SEHNR, FQNEAQ (reference sequence). TCRdb keeps only in-frame clones here, not all; method: immunoSEQ multiplex PCR. Among fewer than 250,000 clones listed, 92% were seen once. Specimen: peripheral blood. The genes are TRBV7-9 and TRBJ1-5, with 9 nucleotides matching TRBD1. The receptor was derived from a man under 40 with COVID-19, enrolled during active disease. CDR3 loop: CASSSQGAAGQPQHF. CDR3 bases: TGTGCCAGCAGCTCACAGGGGGCGGCGGGTCAGCCCCAGCATTTT.